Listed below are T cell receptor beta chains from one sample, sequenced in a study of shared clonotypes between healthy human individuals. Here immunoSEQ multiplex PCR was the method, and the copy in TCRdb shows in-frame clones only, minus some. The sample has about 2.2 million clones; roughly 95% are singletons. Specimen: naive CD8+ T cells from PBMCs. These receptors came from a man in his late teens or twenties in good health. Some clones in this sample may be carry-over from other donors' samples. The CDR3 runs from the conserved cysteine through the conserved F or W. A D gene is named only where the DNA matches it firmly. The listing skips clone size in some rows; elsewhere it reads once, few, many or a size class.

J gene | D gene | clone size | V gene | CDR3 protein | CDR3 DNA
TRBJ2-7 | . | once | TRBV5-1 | CASSLVGGSPHEQYF | TGCGCCAGCAGCTTGGTCGGGGGATCCCCCCACGAGCAGTACTTC
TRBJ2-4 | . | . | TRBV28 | CASAGGLRKNIQYF | TGTGCCAGCGCTGGGGGTCTCCGAAAAAACATTCAGTACTTC
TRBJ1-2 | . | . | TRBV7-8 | CASSWGMVGHNLGGDYGYTF | TGTGCCAGCAGCTGGGGAATGGTCGGACACAACCTTGGGGGGGATTATGGCTACACCTTC
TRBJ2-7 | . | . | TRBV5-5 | CASSLSWVVRTSSYEQYF | TGTGCCAGCAGCTTGTCCTGGGTGGTACGAACCAGCTCCTACGAGCAGTACTTC
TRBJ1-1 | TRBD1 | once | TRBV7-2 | CASNNYPTGVNTEAFF | TGTGCCAGCAACAATTACCCGACAGGGGTTAACACTGAAGCTTTCTTT
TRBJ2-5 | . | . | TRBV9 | CASSFSGGGETQYF | TGTGCCAGCAGCTTTAGCGGAGGGGGAGAGACCCAGTACTTC
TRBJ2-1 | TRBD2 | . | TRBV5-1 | CASSLSTPSAGGSSYNEQFF | TGCGCCAGCAGCTTGTCCACACCATCGGCGGGAGGAAGCTCCTACAATGAGCAGTTCTTC
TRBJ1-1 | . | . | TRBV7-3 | CASSLWGRQATEAFF | TGTGCCAGCAGCTTATGGGGCAGGCAAGCGACTGAAGCTTTCTTT
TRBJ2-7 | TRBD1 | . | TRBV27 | CASSLKGAGAYEQYF | TGTGCCAGCAGTCTCAAGGGGGCAGGGGCCTACGAGCAGTACTTC
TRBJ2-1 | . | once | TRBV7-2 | CASSFFLRNEQFF | TGTGCCAGCAGCTTTTTCTTACGCAATGAGCAGTTCTTC
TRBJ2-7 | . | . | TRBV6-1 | CASIGETIYEQYF | TGTGCCAGCATTGGGGAGACAATATACGAGCAGTACTTC
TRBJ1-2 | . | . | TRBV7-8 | CASSLGGRGNGYTF | TGTGCCAGCAGCTTAGGGGGCAGGGGCAATGGCTACACCTTC
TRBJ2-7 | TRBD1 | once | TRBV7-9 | CASSSKGQGSHEQYF | TGTGCCAGCAGCTCTAAGGGACAGGGTAGCCACGAGCAGTACTTC
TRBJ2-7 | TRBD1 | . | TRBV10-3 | CATGQGFYEQYF | TGTGCCACCGGACAGGGATTCTACGAGCAGTACTTC
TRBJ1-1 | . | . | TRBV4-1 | CASSPLGGAEAFF | TGCGCCAGCAGCCCTCTGGGGGGGGCTGAAGCTTTCTTT
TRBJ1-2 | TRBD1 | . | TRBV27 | CASSSYGQGRHGYTF | TGTGCCAGCAGTTCCTATGGACAGGGCAGGCATGGCTACACCTTC
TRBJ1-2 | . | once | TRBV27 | CASSFFSGDGYTF | TGTGCCAGCAGTTTTTTTTCCGGGGATGGCTACACCTTC
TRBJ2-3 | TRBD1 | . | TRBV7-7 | CASSLGQTSTDTQYF | TGTGCCAGCAGCTTGGGACAGACCAGCACAGATACGCAGTATTTT
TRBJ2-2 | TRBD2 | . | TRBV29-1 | CSVEDFGGERGGELFF | TGCAGCGTTGAAGATTTTGGGGGAGAGCGGGGAGGGGAGCTGTTTTTT
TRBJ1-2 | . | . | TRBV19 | CASSPLRVVYGYTF | TGTGCCAGTAGTCCCCTCAGGGTAGTCTATGGCTACACCTTC
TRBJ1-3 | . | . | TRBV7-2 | CASSFWEGGSGNTIYF | TGTGCCAGCAGCTTCTGGGAAGGAGGCTCTGGAAACACCATATATTTT
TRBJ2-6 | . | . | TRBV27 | CASRNTLSGANVLTF | TGTGCCAGCAGAAATACCCTCTCTGGGGCCAACGTCCTGACTTTC
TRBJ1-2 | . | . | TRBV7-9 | CASSPKPGGAEYGYTF | TGTGCCAGCAGCCCAAAACCCGGGGGCGCAGAGTATGGCTACACCTTC
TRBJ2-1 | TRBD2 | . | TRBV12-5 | CASGWHSGRADEQFF | TGTGCTAGTGGTTGGCATAGCGGGAGGGCTGATGAGCAGTTCTTC
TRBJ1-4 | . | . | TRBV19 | CASSGSRGEKLFF | TGTGCCAGTAGCGGATCGAGGGGTGAAAAACTGTTTTTT
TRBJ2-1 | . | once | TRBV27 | CASSLALAPNEQFF | TGTGCCAGCAGTTTAGCACTAGCCCCCAACGAGCAGTTCTTC
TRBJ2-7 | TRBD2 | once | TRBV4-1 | CASSQESLAGEYEQYF | TGCGCCAGCAGCCAAGAAAGCCTAGCGGGAGAGTACGAGCAGTACTTC
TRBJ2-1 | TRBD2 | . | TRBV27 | CASSLSGTSEYNEQFF | TGTGCCAGCAGTTTATCAGGGACTAGCGAGTACAATGAGCAGTTCTTC
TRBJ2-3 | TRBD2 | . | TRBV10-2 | CASRTSGIIDTQYF | TGCGCCAGCAGGACTAGCGGGATAATAGATACGCAGTATTTT
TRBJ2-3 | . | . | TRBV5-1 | CASARVDLTDTQYF | TGCGCCAGCGCCCGAGTGGACCTCACAGATACGCAGTATTTT
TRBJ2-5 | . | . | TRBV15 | CATSRDIGFQETQYF | TGTGCCACCAGCAGAGATATAGGATTCCAAGAGACCCAGTACTTC
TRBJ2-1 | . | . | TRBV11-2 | CASSLRRDEQFF | TGTGCCAGCAGCTTAAGACGGGATGAGCAGTTCTTC
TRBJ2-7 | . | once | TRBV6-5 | CASLRASVYEQYF | TGTGCCAGCCTCAGGGCTTCTGTCTACGAGCAGTACTTC
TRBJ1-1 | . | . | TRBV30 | CAWRANTEAFF | TGTGCCTGGCGGGCGAACACTGAAGCTTTCTTT
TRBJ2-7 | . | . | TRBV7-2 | CASSLISSYEQYF | TGTGCCAGCAGCTTGATTAGCTCCTACGAGCAGTACTTC
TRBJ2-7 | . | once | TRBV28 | CASNAGTKHYEQYF | TGTGCCAGCAACGCCGGGACCAAACACTACGAGCAGTACTTC
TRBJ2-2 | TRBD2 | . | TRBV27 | CASRHNLAGVTGELFF | TGTGCCAGCAGACATAATCTAGCGGGAGTAACGGGGGAGCTGTTTTTT
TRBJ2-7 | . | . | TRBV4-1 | CASSQGTSGRDEQYF | TGCGCCAGCAGCCAAGGGACCTCGGGGCGGGACGAGCAGTACTTC
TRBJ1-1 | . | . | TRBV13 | CASSIDRMNTEAFF | TGTGCCAGCAGCATTGACAGGATGAACACTGAAGCTTTCTTT
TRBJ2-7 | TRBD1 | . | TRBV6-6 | CASSNRGSVYEQYF | TGTGCCAGCAGTAACAGGGGCAGTGTCTACGAGCAGTACTTC
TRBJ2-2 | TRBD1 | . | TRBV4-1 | CASSVIGGAYGELFF | TGCGCCAGCAGCGTAATAGGGGGCGCGTACGGGGAGCTGTTTTTT
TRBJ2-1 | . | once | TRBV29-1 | CSVEVGGEQFF | TGCAGCGTTGAGGTAGGGGGTGAGCAGTTCTTC
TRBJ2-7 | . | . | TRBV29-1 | CSAIDPGPRSSYEQYF | TGCAGCGCTATCGATCCGGGACCCAGGAGCTCCTACGAGCAGTACTTC
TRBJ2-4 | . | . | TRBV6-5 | CASSYSAQNIQYF | TGTGCCAGCAGTTACTCCGCCCAAAACATTCAGTACTTC
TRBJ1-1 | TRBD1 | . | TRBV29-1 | CSVESLSGTGVIGAFF | TGCAGCGTTGAATCCCTCTCCGGGACAGGGGTGATTGGCGCTTTCTTT
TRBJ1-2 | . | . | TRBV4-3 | CASSQVEGPVNYGYTF | TGCGCCAGCAGCCAAGTTGAAGGGCCGGTAAACTATGGCTACACCTTC
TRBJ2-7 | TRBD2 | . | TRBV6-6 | CASSSAGGPGEQYF | TGTGCCAGCAGTTCAGCGGGAGGGCCGGGGGAGCAGTACTTC
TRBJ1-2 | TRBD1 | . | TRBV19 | CASSIAAGTAYDYTF | TGTGCCAGTAGTATAGCGGCAGGGACAGCTTATGACTACACCTTC
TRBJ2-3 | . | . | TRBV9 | CASSTQTPPTENTQYF | TGTGCCAGCAGCACCCAAACTCCACCGACGGAGAATACGCAGTATTTT
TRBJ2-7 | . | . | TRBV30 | CAWSPGVYSSYEQYF | TGTGCCTGGAGTCCTGGGGTCTACAGCTCCTACGAGCAGTACTTC
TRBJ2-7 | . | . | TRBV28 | CASSSRRGGYSSYEQYF | TGTGCCAGCAGTTCTCGAAGGGGGGGGTACAGCTCCTACGAGCAGTACTTC